This T cell receptor (beta chain) was observed in a study of identical twins. This clonotype was picked up a small number of times. The CDR3 contains 12 residues. Losses at the gene ends were 6 bases for V and 5 bases for J; bases not matched to a gene: 4. Germline assignment: CDR1 ENHRY and CDR2 SYGVKD. TCRdb re-called the 5' RACE reads with MiXCR, one entry per CDR3 protein. This sample has roughly 540,000 distinct CDR3 sequences, with 20% to 25% found just once. The sample also formed part of further work on T cells expressing NK-cell markers.

The chain joins TRBV10-3 to TRBJ2-7; 7 nucleotides match TRBD1. The sequencing input was CD4+ T cells sorted from blood. This sequence originates from a woman aged 18-30 years in good health. DNA for the CDR3: TGTGCCATCAGGCAGGGGGAAGACGAGCAGTACTTC. Translation: CAIRQGEDEQYF.